This T cell receptor (beta chain) was sequenced in a study of T cell responses to AZD1222 COVID-19 vaccine. Germline V gene lookup returns CDR1 MNHEY and CDR2 SVGAGI. Trimming stripped 4 bases from V and 0 bases from J, with 6 bases between. The CDR3 has 13 amino acids. TCRdb's table, derived via immunoSEQ multiplex PCR, lists solely in-frame clones and lacks some. The sample contains about 42,000 clones, about 91% of which appear only once. Turning to this clone: Other DNA sequences within the sample encode an identical CDR3.

The input for sequencing was peripheral blood, taken 28 days after the second AZD1222 dose. The J gene is TRBJ1-1, the V gene TRBV6-5; D call uncertain. The receptor was derived from an adult who received the AZD1222 COVID-19 vaccine. This chain's CDR3 is CASSSRMNTEAFF. CDR3 nucleotide sequence: TGTGCCAGCAGTTCTCGTATGAACACTGAAGCTTTCTTT.